These T cell receptor beta chains were read from a single sample in a study of Graves' ophthalmopathy and Graves' hyperthyroidism. TCRdb processed the multiplex PCR reads anew with MiXCR; each CDR3 protein has one entry. Here the sample spans about 390,000 distinct CDR3 sequences, about a sixth being singletons. The sample consisted of peripheral blood. The receptors shown here come from an adult woman with stable Graves' hyperthyroidism. The CDR3 runs from the conserved cysteine through the conserved F or W. The D gene is left open where the match is weak. Clone size is stated in some rows and not others, as once, few, many or a class when expanded.

j_gene: TRBJ1-6
d_gene: TRBD1
abundance: -
len: 16
v_gene: TRBV7-9
CDR3nt: TGTGCCAGCAGCTTCCCTCTCCGGGACAGATACTCACCCCTCCACTTT
CDR3aa: CASSFPLRDRYSPLHF

j_gene: TRBJ2-7
d_gene: TRBD2
abundance: many
len: 14
v_gene: TRBV20-1
CDR3nt: TGCAGTGCCAGAGACTCTAGCGGGAAATACGAGCAGTACTTC
CDR3aa: CSARDSSGKYEQYF

j_gene: TRBJ2-2
d_gene: TRBD1
abundance: many
len: 17
v_gene: TRBV9
CDR3nt: TGTGCCAGCAGCATAGGGGCCGAGGGGGCAAACACCGGGGAGCTGTTTTTT
CDR3aa: CASSIGAEGANTGELFF

j_gene: TRBJ2-7
d_gene: -
abundance: many
len: 17
v_gene: TRBV6-2/TRBV6-3
CDR3nt: TGTGCCAGCAGTTACTCGCCCCAGGCCGTTCTTCCCTACGAGCAGTACTTC
CDR3aa: CASSYSPQAVLPYEQYF

j_gene: TRBJ2-5
d_gene: -
abundance: many
len: 14
v_gene: TRBV18
CDR3nt: TGTGCCAGCTCACCCTCGGCCAGGGAAGAGACCCAGTACTTC
CDR3aa: CASSPSAREETQYF

j_gene: TRBJ2-5
d_gene: TRBD2
abundance: many
len: 15
v_gene: TRBV2
CDR3nt: TGTGCCAGCAGGAAAAGGACTAGCGGGCAAGAGACCCAGTACTTC
CDR3aa: CASRKRTSGQETQYF

j_gene: TRBJ2-5
d_gene: TRBD2
abundance: many
len: 21
v_gene: TRBV29-1
CDR3nt: TGCAGCGTTGAAGCAACCCCGGGACTAGCGGGAGAGGGCCGGGAGGGAGAGACCCAGTACTTC
CDR3aa: CSVEATPGLAGEGREGETQYF

j_gene: TRBJ2-7
d_gene: -
abundance: many
len: 14
v_gene: TRBV6-5
CDR3nt: TGTGCCAGCAGTTACCCGGGACGGTACTACGAGCAGTACTTC
CDR3aa: CASSYPGRYYEQYF

j_gene: TRBJ1-2
d_gene: -
abundance: many
len: 18
v_gene: TRBV10-3
CDR3nt: TGTGCCATCAGCGCTATTTGGACAGTTCAGCCCGATAACTATGGCTACACCTTC
CDR3aa: CAISAIWTVQPDNYGYTF

j_gene: TRBJ2-7
d_gene: TRBD2
abundance: many
len: 14
v_gene: TRBV27
CDR3nt: TGTGCCAGCAGCCCTAGCGGGGTGCTTTTCGAGCAGTACTTC
CDR3aa: CASSPSGVLFEQYF

j_gene: TRBJ2-2
d_gene: TRBD1
abundance: many
len: 14
v_gene: TRBV12-3/TRBV12-4
CDR3nt: TGTGCCAGCAGAGGGACAGGGGGCTCCGGGGAGCTGTTTTTT
CDR3aa: CASRGTGGSGELFF

j_gene: TRBJ2-7
d_gene: TRBD2
abundance: many
len: 17
v_gene: TRBV12-3/TRBV12-4
CDR3nt: TGTGCCAGCAGTTCCAGACTAGCGGGAGGGCCTCGGTACGAGCAGTACTTC
CDR3aa: CASSSRLAGGPRYEQYF

j_gene: TRBJ2-7
d_gene: -
abundance: many
len: 14
v_gene: TRBV7-3
CDR3nt: TGTGCCAGCAGCCTTAACGCTCAGTCCTGGAAGCAGTACTTC
CDR3aa: CASSLNAQSWKQYF

j_gene: TRBJ1-6
d_gene: -
abundance: many
len: 15
v_gene: TRBV6-5
CDR3nt: TGTGCCAGCAGTTACGACGAGAGGGATGGTTCACCCCTCCACTTT
CDR3aa: CASSYDERDGSPLHF

j_gene: TRBJ1-6
d_gene: -
abundance: -
len: 14
v_gene: TRBV6-1
CDR3nt: TGTGCCAGCAGTCGGGCTGGGAATAATTCACCCCTCCACTTT
CDR3aa: CASSRAGNNSPLHF

j_gene: TRBJ1-3
d_gene: TRBD1
abundance: many
len: 17
v_gene: TRBV11-1
CDR3nt: TGTGCCAGCAGCAAAGACCGGGACAGGGATACCGGAAACACCATATATTTT
CDR3aa: CASSKDRDRDTGNTIYF

j_gene: TRBJ2-6
d_gene: TRBD1
abundance: many
len: 16
v_gene: TRBV2
CDR3nt: TGTGCCAGCAGTGGGACAGGTTTCTCTGGGGCCAACGTCCTGACTTTC
CDR3aa: CASSGTGFSGANVLTF

j_gene: TRBJ2-4
d_gene: TRBD2
abundance: many
len: 19
v_gene: TRBV27
CDR3nt: TGTGCCAGCAGTTTACGACTAGCGGGGATCCAGCCGGCCAAAAACATTCAGTACTTC
CDR3aa: CASSLRLAGIQPAKNIQYF

j_gene: TRBJ2-7
d_gene: -
abundance: many
len: 15
v_gene: TRBV7-9
CDR3nt: TGTGCCAGCAGCCCAGCGGTGGGGCATACCTACGAGCAGTACTTC
CDR3aa: CASSPAVGHTYEQYF

j_gene: TRBJ1-6
d_gene: -
abundance: many
len: 14
v_gene: TRBV6-1
CDR3nt: TGTGCCAGCGGATTGGACAGACATAATTCACCCCTCCACTTT
CDR3aa: CASGLDRHNSPLHF

j_gene: TRBJ2-5
d_gene: TRBD2
abundance: few
len: 16
v_gene: TRBV2
CDR3nt: TGTGCCAGCAAAGCTAGACTAGCGGGGGGTCAAGAGACCCAGTACTTC
CDR3aa: CASKARLAGGQETQYF

j_gene: TRBJ2-2
d_gene: TRBD2
abundance: -
len: 16
v_gene: TRBV6-1
CDR3nt: TGTGCCAGCAGGCCGGGACTAGCGGGAGTCACCGGGGAGCTGTTTTTT
CDR3aa: CASRPGLAGVTGELFF

j_gene: TRBJ2-7
d_gene: -
abundance: many
len: 15
v_gene: TRBV25-1
CDR3nt: TGTGCCAGCAGTTCCCTTTCTATACAGGGCTACGAGCAGTACTTC
CDR3aa: CASSSLSIQGYEQYF

j_gene: TRBJ2-2
d_gene: TRBD1
abundance: many
len: 17
v_gene: TRBV7-9
CDR3nt: TGTGCCAGCAGCATGCCGCCCGGGACAGCGAACACCGGGGAGCTGTTTTTT
CDR3aa: CASSMPPGTANTGELFF

j_gene: TRBJ1-5
d_gene: TRBD1
abundance: many
len: 14
v_gene: TRBV28
CDR3nt: TGTGCCAGCGGGCGAGGGGGCGGGAATCAGCCCCAGCATTTT
CDR3aa: CASGRGGGNQPQHF